This T cell receptor beta chain originates from a study of cytomegalovirus exposure and HLA in healthy donors. Study results and limitations: TCR beta chains numbering roughly 150 were designated cytomegalovirus-associated.

About this clone: Antigen unknown.

Clones were read by immunoSEQ multiplex PCR, and TCRdb kept only the in-frame ones, dropping some. The sample includes about 120,000 clones, roughly 90% of them seen just once. The CDR3 consists of 16 residues. The germline V gene has CDR1 SGHVS and CDR2 FQNEAQ. The V end lost 4 bases, the J end lost 9 bases, and 25 bases lay between the germline ends. This sequence was found in a young woman in good health and CMV-seropositive. V and J are TRBV7-8 and TRBJ2-7; D is perhaps TRBD2 (6 bases). Sequenced material: PBMCs. This CDR3 is CASSSSSGGELVGQYF. CDR3 bases: TGTGCCAGCAGCTCAAGTTCCGGAGGGGAGCTAGTAGGGCAGTACTTC.